Many counts were recorded for the clone carrying this TCR beta chain. Drawn from each donor were approximately 9.2 milliliters of peripheral blood. The sample comes from a study of blood T cells in healthy people across ages. Through a sample-barcoded 5' primer and a J-beta primer mix, a second PCR was run for roughly 7 to 11 cycles. TCRdb analysed the 5' RACE reads with MiXCR anew, one entry per CDR3 protein. The repertoire includes more than 750,000 distinct CDR3 sequences, under 35% of them detected once, and 10% sits in the top ten. The germline V gene encodes CDR1 SQVTM and CDR2 ANQGSEA. Deletions cut 1 base from V and 3 bases from J, with 7 bases between. The length of the CDR3 is 13 residues. This sample was also put to use in a study of T cells of mothers and their children.

The rearrangement links TRBV29-1 to TRBJ2-4; D is possibly TRBD1 or TRBD2 (5 bases each). The sample taken for sequencing was blood. This TCR was recovered from a woman in her 40s in good health. The CDR3 loop is CSVEGGYKNIQYF. The CDR3 DNA reads TGCAGCGTTGAAGGGGGGTACAAAAACATTCAGTACTTC.